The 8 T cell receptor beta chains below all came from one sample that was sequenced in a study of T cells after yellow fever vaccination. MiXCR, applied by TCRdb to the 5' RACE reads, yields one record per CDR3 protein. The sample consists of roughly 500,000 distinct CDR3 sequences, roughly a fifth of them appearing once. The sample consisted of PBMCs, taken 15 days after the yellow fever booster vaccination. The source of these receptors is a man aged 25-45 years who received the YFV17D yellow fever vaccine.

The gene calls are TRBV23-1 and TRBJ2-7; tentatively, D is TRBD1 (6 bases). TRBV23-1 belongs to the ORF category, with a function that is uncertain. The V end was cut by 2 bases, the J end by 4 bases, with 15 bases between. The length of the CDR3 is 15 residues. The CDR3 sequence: CASSQISDRTYEQYF. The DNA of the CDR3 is TGCGCCAGCAGTCAAATCTCGGACAGAACTTACGAGCAGTACTTC.

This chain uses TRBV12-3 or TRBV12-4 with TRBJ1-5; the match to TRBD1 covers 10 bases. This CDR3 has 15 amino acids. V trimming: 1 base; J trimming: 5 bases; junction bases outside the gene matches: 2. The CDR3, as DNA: TGTGCCAGCAGTTTAGAGGGACAGGGGCATCAGCCCCAGCATTTT. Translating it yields CASSLEGQGHQPQHF.

DNA of the CDR3: TGCGCCAGCGTTGAGACTAGCGGCCCCACAGATACGCAGTATTTT. This gives the protein CASVETSGPTDTQYF. The V gene is TRBV5-1, the J gene TRBJ2-3, with TRBD2 matching 9 bases. This CDR3 is built from 15 residues. Germline V gene sequence: CDR1 SGHRS, CDR2 YFSETQ. V trimming: 7 bases; J trimming: 2 bases; junction bases outside the gene matches: 8.

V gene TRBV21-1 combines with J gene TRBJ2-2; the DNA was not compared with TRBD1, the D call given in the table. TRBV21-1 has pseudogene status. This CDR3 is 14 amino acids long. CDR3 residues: CASSKKWGAGELFF. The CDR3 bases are TGTGCCAGCAGCAAAAAGTGGGGGGCCGGGGAGCTGTTTTTT.

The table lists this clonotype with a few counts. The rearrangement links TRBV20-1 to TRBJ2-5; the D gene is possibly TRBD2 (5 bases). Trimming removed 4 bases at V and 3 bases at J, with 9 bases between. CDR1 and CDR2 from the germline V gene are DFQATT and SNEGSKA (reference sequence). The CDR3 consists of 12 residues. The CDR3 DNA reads TGCAGTGCTACTGGAGCGGAAGAGACCCAGTACTTC. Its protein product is CSATGAEETQYF.

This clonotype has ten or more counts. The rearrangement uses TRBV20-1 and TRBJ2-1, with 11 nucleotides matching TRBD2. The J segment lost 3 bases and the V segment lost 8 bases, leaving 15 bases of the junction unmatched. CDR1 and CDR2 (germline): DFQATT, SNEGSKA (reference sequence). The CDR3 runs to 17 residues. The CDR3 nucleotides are TGCAGTCTAAAGGGGACTAGCGGCACTATCGGCTACAATGAGCAGTTCTTC. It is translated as CSLKGTSGTIGYNEQFF.

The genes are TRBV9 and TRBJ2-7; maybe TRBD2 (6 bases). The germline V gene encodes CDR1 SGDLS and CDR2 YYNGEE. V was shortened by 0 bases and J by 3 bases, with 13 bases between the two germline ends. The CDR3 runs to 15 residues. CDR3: CASSVDTSSLYEQYF. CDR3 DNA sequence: TGTGCCAGCAGCGTAGACACTAGCTCCCTCTACGAGCAGTACTTC. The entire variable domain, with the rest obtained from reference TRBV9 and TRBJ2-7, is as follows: DSGVTQTPKHLITATGQRVTLRCSPRSGDLSVYWYQQSLDQGLQFLIQYYNGEERAKGNILERFSAQQFPDLHSELNLSSLELGDSALYFCASSVDTSSLYEQYFGPGTRLTVT.

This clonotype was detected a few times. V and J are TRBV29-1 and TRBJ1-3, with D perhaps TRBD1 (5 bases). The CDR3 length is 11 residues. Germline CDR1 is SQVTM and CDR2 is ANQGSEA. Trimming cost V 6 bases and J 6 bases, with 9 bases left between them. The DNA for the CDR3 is TGCAGCGTCCCGGGGGTAAACACCATATATTTT. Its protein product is CSVPGVNTIYF.